The TCR beta chain described here comes from a study of blood T cell repertoires in COVID-19. Clones were sequenced by immunoSEQ multiplex PCR, and TCRdb holds only the in-frame ones, with some missing. Among hundreds of thousands of clones listed, around nine tenths were seen once. Germline trimming cut 0 bases from V and 3 bases from J; bases unmatched to any gene: 6. The CDR3 sequence is 16 residues long. The germline V gene encodes CDR1 MNHEY and CDR2 SVGAGI. This clone was observed a handful of times. J is TRBJ1-1 and V is TRBV6-5, with TRBD1 matching over 8 bases. The clonotype comes from a man older than 75 with acute or convalescent COVID-19. The sample comprised peripheral blood. The CDR3 region has the DNA TGTGCCAGCAGTTACTCTATGCAGGGGGCGTACACTGAAGCTTTCTTT. This gives the protein CASSYSMQGAYTEAFF.